The 28 T cell receptor beta chains in this list originate from one sample, sequenced in a study of shared clonotypes between healthy human individuals. Produced via immunoSEQ multiplex PCR; TCRdb's table is partial and in-frame only. The table has about 600,000 clones, approximately 97% seen once. Sequenced input: naive CD4+ T cells sorted from blood. Subset here: CD45RA+ positively selected. The source is a woman in her thirties in good health.

The rearrangement uses TRBV11-3 and TRBJ2-5; D may be TRBD2 (5 bases). The length of the CDR3 is 13 residues. CDR1 SGHNT and CDR2 YENEEA come from the germline V gene. The V end lost 5 bases, the J end lost 5 bases, and 12 bases lay between the germline ends. The CDR3 coding sequence is TGTGCCAGCAGCCAATCCTGGGAGGAGACCCAGTACTTC. This sequence encodes CASSQSWEETQYF.

This rearrangement joins TRBV11-1 to TRBJ1-1, with 7 bases fitting TRBD1. J lost 4 bases, V lost 4 bases, and 0 bases had no gene match. CDR3 length: 12 residues. Germline-derived CDR1 and CDR2 are SGHAT and FQDESV (reference sequence). The DNA of the CDR3 is TGTGCCAGCAGCTCAGGGGGCACTGAAGCTTTCTTT. It encodes CASSSGGTEAFF.

V usage is TRBV28 and J usage is TRBJ1-6; 11 positions match TRBD1. The germline V gene encodes CDR1 MDHEN and CDR2 SYDVKM. The CDR3 extends over 16 amino acids. J was trimmed by 6 bases and V by 2 bases; bases with no gene match: 3. CDR3 region: CASSLGGQGGNSPLHF. CDR3 coding DNA: TGTGCCAGCAGTTTAGGGGGACAGGGGGGTAATTCACCCCTCCACTTT.

This chain uses TRBV7-6 with TRBJ2-3, with 12 bases fitting TRBD2. The CDR3 length is 16 residues. J gave up 3 bases and V 3 bases, and 4 bases lay outside the gene matches. Germline CDR1 and CDR2: SGHVS and FNYEAQ. DNA for the CDR3: TGTGCCAGCAGCTTCCCGACTAGCGGGAGAACAGATACGCAGTATTTT. This sequence encodes CASSFPTSGRTDTQYF.

J is TRBJ2-5 and V is TRBV6-5; no clear D gene. CDR3 length: 14 residues. Germline V gives CDR1 MNHEY, CDR2 SVGAGI. V lost 4 bases and J lost 4, with 13 bases in between. CDR3: CASSLVGVSETQYF. CDR3 nucleotide sequence: TGTGCCAGCAGTTTGGTCGGAGTATCAGAGACCCAGTACTTC.

J is TRBJ1-3 and V is TRBV28, with 7 bases that match TRBD1. This CDR3 contains 16 residues. Looked up from germline, CDR1 is MDHEN and CDR2 is SYDVKM. The V and J ends lost 2 bases and 4 bases, in that order; junction bases with no gene match: 8. CDR3 sequence: CASSLTFRGQGNTIYF. The CDR3 region has the DNA TGTGCCAGCAGTTTAACTTTTCGGGGACAGGGAAACACCATATATTTT.

The gene calls are TRBV5-1 and TRBJ2-7; 9 bases map to TRBD1. The CDR3 totals 15 residues. Germline V gene data show CDR1 as SGHRS and CDR2 as YFSETQ. J was trimmed by 2 bases and V by 4 bases; bases with no gene match: 7. CDR3 amino acids: CASSRTGAGTYEQYF. Here the CDR3 DNA reads TGCGCCAGCAGCCGGACAGGGGCCGGAACCTACGAGCAGTACTTC. Supplemented by reference TRBV5-1 and TRBJ2-7, the full variable domain reads KAGVTQTPRYLIKTRGQQVTLSCSPISGHRSVSWYQQTPGQGLQFLFEYFSETQRNKGNFPGRFSGRQFSNSRSEMNVSTLELGDSALYLCASSRTGAGTYEQYFGPGTRLTVT.

V usage is TRBV10-3 and J usage is TRBJ2-5, with a weak D call TRBD2 (6 bases). CDR1 ENHRY and CDR2 SYGVKD come from the germline V gene. Trimming left V 8 bases short and J 1 base short, with 11 bases between. The CDR3 spans 13 residues. The CDR3 DNA reads as TGTGCCATCGGTGGGGGAGGCCAAGAGACCCAGTACTTC. Amino acid sequence: CAIGGGGQETQYF.

The chain is built from TRBV30 and TRBJ2-1; 8 bases map to TRBD1. J lost 8 bases, V lost 0 bases, and 9 bases had no gene match. This CDR3 has 15 amino acids. The germline V gene encodes CDR1 GTSNPN and CDR2 SVGIG (reference sequence). Written as DNA, the CDR3 is TGTGCCTGGAGTGTACCTCGACAGGGGCCGGATGAGCAGTTCTTC. It codes for CAWSVPRQGPDEQFF.

The rearrangement links TRBV5-4 to TRBJ2-5; 11 bases line up with TRBD2. The CDR3 runs 15 residues. V dropped 5 bases and J dropped 4; count of bases not matched to a gene: 7. Per the germline V gene, CDR1 is SGHNT and CDR2 is YYREEE (reference sequence). The DNA of the CDR3 is TGTGCCAGCAGTCGGGGGCTAGCGGGAGGAGAGACCCAGTACTTC. Protein product: CASSRGLAGGETQYF.

This chain connects TRBV27 to TRBJ1-5; D gene unclear. The V gene lost 6 bases and the J gene lost 5 bases, with 11 bases spanning the gap. Germline lookup yields CDR1 MNHEY and CDR2 SMNVEV (reference sequence). The CDR3 extends over 13 amino acids. The CDR3 DNA reads TGTGCCAGCAGGACCCAGATGGATCAGCCCCAGCATTTT. This translates into CASRTQMDQPQHF.

V usage is TRBV28 and J usage is TRBJ1-1, with D unclear. CDR3 length: 11 amino acids. Deletions cut 9 bases from V and 9 bases from J, with 14 bases between. CDR1 and CDR2 (germline): MDHEN, SYDVKM. The CDR3 DNA sequence: TGTGCCAGTTTCCACCAAAGACAAGCTTTCTTT. Protein sequence: CASFHQRQAFF.

The chain is built from TRBV28 and TRBJ2-5; tentatively, D is TRBD1 (5 bases). Looked up from germline, CDR1 is MDHEN and CDR2 is SYDVKM. The CDR3 is made up of 15 amino acids. The V and J ends lost 7 bases and 5 bases respectively, with 20 bases between them. CDR3 protein: CASTETDRHRETQYF. The CDR3 coding sequence is TGTGCCAGCACCGAAACTGACAGACATCGGGAGACCCAGTACTTC.

The J gene is TRBJ1-1, the V gene TRBV28; possibly TRBD1 for D (6 bases). CDR1 is MDHEN and CDR2 is SYDVKM in the germline V gene. The CDR3 totals 14 residues. Trimming stripped 7 bases from V and 0 bases from J, with 12 bases between. CDR3 bases: TGTGCCAGCAACCTGGAGGGGGTGAACACTGAAGCTTTCTTT. It specifies CASNLEGVNTEAFF.

The chain is built from TRBV9 and TRBJ2-5; perhaps TRBD2 as D (5 bases). This CDR3 has 16 residues. V lost 0 bases and J lost 5, with 17 bases in between. Germline V gives CDR1 SGDLS, CDR2 YYNGEE. The CDR3 reads CASSVGAGSIRETQYF. The CDR3 nucleotides are TGTGCCAGCAGCGTAGGGGCGGGTTCGATTCGGGAGACCCAGTACTTC.

The rearrangement uses TRBV20-1 and TRBJ2-7; D unresolved. The CDR3 covers 11 residues. Germline CDR1 reads DFQATT; CDR2 reads SNEGSKA (reference sequence). V was shortened by 6 bases and J by 5 bases, with 11 bases between the two germline ends. The CDR3 DNA sequence: TGCAGTGCGGCTCTTTTGGACGAGCAGTACTTC. It codes for CSAALLDEQYF.

This clone was observed a single time. J is TRBJ2-2 and V is TRBV28; D is possibly TRBD1 or TRBD2 (5 bases each). The CDR3 contains 13 residues. Germline values: CDR1 MDHEN, CDR2 SYDVKM. Trimming stripped 10 bases from V and 4 bases from J, with 13 bases between. CDR3 protein: CATGTPSTGELFF. For the CDR3, the DNA is TGTGCCACCGGGACCCCCAGCACCGGGGAGCTGTTTTTT.

The chain has TRBV7-2 and TRBJ2-5; tentative D call: TRBD1 (6 bases). With the DNA end fitting TRBJ2-7 better, the J assignment may be wrong. Germline V CDR1 and CDR2: SGHTA, FQGNSA. The CDR3 loop spans 13 amino acids. CDR3 in amino acids: CASSFDRIYEQYF. The CDR3, as DNA: TGTGCCAGCAGCTTCGACAGGATCTACGAGCAGTACTTC.

The J gene is TRBJ1-5, the V gene TRBV6-5; D may be TRBD1 (5 bases). The CDR3 is made up of 14 amino acids. V gave up 2 bases and J gave up 6 bases, with 11 bases separating them. Germline V CDR1 and CDR2: MNHEY, SVGAGI. CDR3 nucleotide sequence: TGTGCCAGCAGTTACGGGAGGGGAGGTCAGCCCCAGCATTTT. Translation: CASSYGRGGQPQHF.

The V and J genes are TRBV6-5 and TRBJ2-1; no definite D call. The CDR3 sequence is 15 residues long. The germline gives CDR1 MNHEY, CDR2 SVGAGI. V was pared by 6 bases and J by 3 bases, with 15 bases between. The CDR3 nucleotides are TGTGCCAGCAGCCCCGGTTGGGCGGACTACAATGAGCAGTTCTTC. This translates into CASSPGWADYNEQFF.

The chain is built from TRBV11-2 and TRBJ1-4, with a weak D call TRBD1 (6 bases). Germline CDR1 and CDR2: SGHAT and FQNNGV. CDR3 length equals 13 residues. Trimming removed 5 bases at V and 7 bases at J, with 11 bases between. CDR3: CASSPGQSEKLFF. CDR3 bases: TGTGCCAGCAGCCCTGGACAGTCTGAAAAACTGTTTTTT.

This sequence joins TRBV7-3 and TRBJ2-1; D is possibly TRBD1 or TRBD2 (6 bases each). V was trimmed by 5 bases and J by 9 bases, leaving 14 bases between them. CDR3 length equals 13 residues. CDR1 and CDR2 from the germline V gene are SGHTA and FQGTGA. The DNA of the CDR3 is TGTGCCAGCAGCCGGACAGCGGGCGGTGAGCAGTTCTTC. Translation gives CASSRTAGGEQFF. Full variable domain (remainder filled in from reference TRBV7-3 and TRBJ2-1): GAGVSQTPSNKVTEKGKYVELRCDPISGHTALYWYRQSLGQGPEFLIYFQGTGAADDSGLPNDRFFAVRPEGSVSTLKIQRTERGDSAVYLCASSRTAGGEQFFGPGTRLTVL.

The chain uses TRBV27 and TRBJ1-1; TRBD1 is a possible D gene (6 bases). V was pared by 3 bases and J by 0 bases, with 26 bases between. The CDR3 totals 20 residues. The V gene's germline CDR1 is MNHEY and CDR2 SMNVEV (reference sequence). The CDR3: CASSFIGVVRDKDLNTEAFF. The CDR3 DNA reads as TGTGCCAGCAGTTTTATAGGAGTGGTCCGGGACAAGGACCTGAACACTGAAGCTTTCTTT.

V is TRBV28 and J is TRBJ1-1, with 10 bases aligning to TRBD1. After removal of 6 bases from V and 5 bases from J, the junction contained 12 bases not matched to a gene. The V gene's germline CDR1 is MDHEN and CDR2 SYDVKM. The CDR3 contains 16 residues. The CDR3 nucleotides are TGTGCCAGCAGGGACCTCCGACAGGGGGCGCGGACTGAAGCTTTCTTT. It yields the protein CASRDLRQGARTEAFF.

The J gene is TRBJ2-7, the V gene TRBV6-5; D gene uncertain. CDR1 and CDR2 (germline): MNHEY, SVGAGI. There are 12 residues in the CDR3. Deletions cut 8 bases from V and 2 bases from J, with 10 bases between. Here the CDR3 reads CASGDSAYEQYF. The CDR3 DNA is TGTGCCAGCGGGGATTCCGCCTACGAGCAGTACTTC.

The rearrangement uses TRBV20-1 and TRBJ2-3; D perhaps matches TRBD2 (5 bases). With 6 bases removed from V and 8 bases from J, the gap between germline ends came to 9 bases. This CDR3 comprises 10 residues. Germline V gives CDR1 DFQATT, CDR2 SNEGSKA (reference sequence). CDR3 nucleotide sequence: TGCAGTGCCACCCGGGGTACGCAGTATTTT. Translation: CSATRGTQYF.

The J gene is TRBJ2-1, the V gene TRBV5-1, with 10 bases identical to TRBD2. Germline lookup yields CDR1 SGHRS and CDR2 YFSETQ. The CDR3 spans 17 residues. J gave up 3 bases and V 1 base, and 7 bases lay outside the gene matches. CDR3 coding DNA: TGCGCCAGCAGCTTGTACCCCCTAGCGGGGGACTACAATGAGCAGTTCTTC. Translation: CASSLYPLAGDYNEQFF.

The rearrangement joins TRBV28 to TRBJ2-7; D is unclear. CDR1 is MDHEN, CDR2 SYDVKM, per germline. The CDR3 has 12 amino acids. V dropped 4 bases and J dropped 4 bases, with 8 bases sitting between them. This CDR3 is CASSYLEYEQYF. In DNA form, the CDR3 reads TGTGCCAGCAGTTATCTGGAGTACGAGCAGTACTTC.